This T cell receptor (beta chain) was captured in a study of T cell responses to AZD1222 COVID-19 vaccine. Overall study results and limits: Recipients of two AZD1222 doses showed rising Spike-specific TCR breadth and depth.

Libraries were prepared by immunoSEQ multiplex PCR; TCRdb keeps only in-frame clonotypes and omits some of them. The sample shows fewer than 130,000 clones, roughly 90% of them seen only once. This clone has a handful of counts. Its antigen is still unknown. Germline loops: CDR1 SEHNR, CDR2 FQNEAQ (reference sequence). The CDR3 is made up of 15 amino acids. The V gene lost 1 base and the J gene lost 6 bases, with 14 bases spanning the gap. The gene calls are TRBV7-9 and TRBJ2-3; D possibly uses TRBD1 or TRBD2 (5 bases each). The sample consisted of peripheral blood, taken on day 0 of AZD1222 vaccination. This clonotype was sampled from an adult in good health. The CDR3 here is CASSLGDLLSDTQYF. The CDR3 nucleotides are TGTGCCAGCAGCTTAGGGGACCTCCTGTCGGATACGCAGTATTTT.